This T cell receptor (beta chain) was retrieved from a study of human T cells and chemical hapten exposure. This clonotype was picked up a small number of times. V was shortened by 8 bases and J by 7 bases, with 15 bases between the two germline ends. Germline assignment: CDR1 SGHTA and CDR2 FQGNSA. The CDR3 covers 14 residues. TCRdb re-called the RACE reads through MiXCR, storing one row per CDR3 protein. The repertoire includes 85,000 to 130,000 distinct CDR3 sequences, around 10% of them detected once, and around 1.7% sits in the top ten. The time point denotes: pre-sensitization, week 0. Treatment reported: therapeutic diphenylcyclopropenone sensitization with weekly scalp DPC.

This receptor was taken from a woman aged 45-65 years with alopecia areata. Some clones in this sample may be carry-over from other donors' samples. This chain joins TRBV7-2 and TRBJ2-6; D perhaps matches TRBD2 (5 bases). The specimen was whole blood, collected in connection with sensitization to the hapten diphenylcyclopropenone (DPC). As DNA, the CDR3 is TGTGCCAGCGGGTTGGGAGTAACTGCCAACGTCCTGACTTTC. This sequence encodes CASGLGVTANVLTF.